This TCR beta chain stems from a study of blood T cells in healthy people across ages. Whole-study findings and limits: A conclusive naive versus antigen-experienced comparison was prevented by the unsorted PBMCs.

This clonotype was observed at least ten times. Its antigen remains unknown. The second PCR ran roughly 7 to 12 cycles with a sample-barcoded 5' primer and J-beta primers. TCRdb fed the 5' RACE reads into MiXCR, producing one record per CDR3 protein. Here the sample spans around 650,000 distinct CDR3 sequences, 40% to 45% being singletons. V was shortened by 2 bases and J by 4 bases, with 10 bases between the two germline ends. Germline V gene data show CDR1 as SGHNT and CDR2 as YENEEA. The CDR3 loop spans 14 amino acids. The origin of this receptor is an elderly man in good health. Source material: blood. The chain is built from TRBV11-3 and TRBJ2-3, with D hard to call. For the CDR3, the DNA is TGTGCCAGCAGCTTAACTCCTGGAGCAGATACGCAGTATTTT. This codes for CASSLTPGADTQYF.